The T cell receptor (beta chain) under discussion was sequenced for a study of T cells in Graves' hyperthyroidism and ophthalmopathy. This clonotype was observed a few times. Amplification targeted TCR beta CDR3 regions from RNA transcripts. The study used the HTBI primer set for a first-round RT-PCR of the TCR CDR3. MiXCR, run by TCRdb on the multiplex PCR reads, gives a single entry per CDR3 protein. Of about 460,000 distinct CDR3 sequences listed, 22% are singletons. V lost 2 bases and J 2 bases, leaving 12 bases between the germline ends. The V gene's germline CDR1 is SGHAT and CDR2 FQNNGV. This CDR3 has 15 residues. Thyroid ultrasound and orbital computed tomography, with clinical symptoms and serum thyroxine and TRAb, informed diagnoses.

The chain recombines TRBV11-2 with TRBJ1-1, with D possibly TRBD1 on 5 matching bases. The specimen was blood. The TCR sequence derives from a woman in her 70s with Graves' ophthalmopathy. CDR3 in amino acids: CASSLRVRGNTEAFF. The CDR3, as DNA: TGTGCCAGCAGCTTAAGAGTGAGGGGAAACACTGAAGCTTTCTTT.